The text below deals with one T cell receptor beta chain. This clonotype was observed many times. Its antigen is unknown. Within one base of it there is no much larger clone, and no base qualities were kept. Library method: PCR. TCRdb names Illumina HiSeq 2500 as the instrument used. TCR libraries were prepared with molecular barcoding, using unique molecular identifiers to normalize TCRbeta repertoire quantification. The public reads were reprocessed in TCRdb via fastp at Q25 and MiXCR, keeping in-frame beta chains. Records with the same CDR3 protein are collapsed into one entry carrying the most frequent genes and DNA. The table for this sample lists approximately 88,000 distinct CDR3 sequences; less than 15% of them were counted only once. About 15% of the sample lies in the top ten. These data are taken from a study of T-cell reconstitution after alpha-beta-depleted transplantation in children (TCRdb year 2016). A note on the overall study: T-cell immune reconstitution after TCRalphabeta/CD19-depleted allogeneic hematopoietic cell transplantation in children was quantitatively tracked in the study by means of TCR repertoire profiling.

The germline ends are 10 bases apart after V is trimmed by 2 bases and J by 3 bases. Per the germline V gene (reference sequence), LGHDT is the CDR1 and YNNKEL is the CDR2. Including the terminal cysteine and phenylalanine, the CDR3 comprises 14 residues. Only CDR3 DNA remains: 42 bases, in frame from the first base. The TCR comes from a human donor who donated a stem cell graft to a child with inherited bone marrow failure. This material consisted of PBMCs from the stem cell graft donor, taken from the stem cell graft. The sequence links TRBV3-1 to TRBJ1-1; matching of 5 bases hints at TRBD1 as the D gene. The nucleotides read TGTGCCAGCAGCCAAAATTTGGGGGACACTGAAGCTTTCTTT. This translates into CASSQNLGDTEAFF. When the CDR3 is completed using the reference TRBV3-1 and TRBJ1-1 genes on either side, the full variable domain is DTAVSQTPKYLVTQMGNDKSIKCEQNLGHDTMYWYKQDSKKFLKIMFSYNNKELIINETVPNRFSPKSPDKAHLNLHINSLELGDSAVYFCASSQNLGDTEAFFGQGTRLTVV.